This is a list of T cell receptor beta chains from one sample in a study of cytomegalovirus exposure and HLA in healthy donors. Assay used: immunoSEQ multiplex PCR; TCRdb lists only in-frame clones, some missing. The table records 150,000 to 200,000 clones, roughly 80% of them present only once. The sequenced material came from PBMCs. These receptors all stem from a woman in her thirties in good health and CMV-seropositive. The CDR3 runs from the conserved cysteine through the conserved F or W. Fields, in order: D gene, J gene, V gene, clone size, CDR3 DNA, CDR3 protein. A D gene is named only where the DNA matches it firmly. Size tells how often a clone was seen (once, few, many) or the class of an expanded clone, and some rows leave it out.

d_gene: -; j_gene: TRBJ1-3; v_gene: TRBV2; abundance: few; CDR3nt: TGTGCCAGCAGCAGTACCGGGTCGACAGCTGGAAACACCATATATTTT; CDR3aa: CASSSTGSTAGNTIYF
d_gene: -; j_gene: TRBJ2-2; v_gene: TRBV5-4; abundance: few; CDR3nt: TGTGCCAGCAGCTTGGGGCGACAGAGAGCTAACACCGGGGAGCTGTTTTTT; CDR3aa: CASSLGRQRANTGELFF
d_gene: TRBD1; j_gene: TRBJ1-1; v_gene: TRBV25-1; abundance: -; CDR3nt: TGTGCCAGCAGTGGAAGACAGGGTGGGAAAACTGAAGCTTTCTTT; CDR3aa: CASSGRQGGKTEAFF
d_gene: -; j_gene: TRBJ1-2; v_gene: TRBV28; abundance: once; CDR3nt: TGTGCCAGCAGTCCCACAGGGAGCCCCTATGGCTACACCTTC; CDR3aa: CASSPTGSPYGYTF
d_gene: -; j_gene: TRBJ2-5; v_gene: TRBV7-2; abundance: -; CDR3nt: TGTGCCAGCAGCTTCTTCGAAGAGACCCAGTACTTC; CDR3aa: CASSFFEETQYF
d_gene: TRBD1; j_gene: TRBJ1-1; v_gene: TRBV2; abundance: -; CDR3nt: TGTGCCAGCAGTCTTACAGGGGGCACTGAAGCTTTCTTT; CDR3aa: CASSLTGGTEAFF
d_gene: -; j_gene: TRBJ2-7; v_gene: TRBV19; abundance: -; CDR3nt: TGTGCCAGTAGTCCCCGGGACTTCTCCTACGAGCAGTACTTC; CDR3aa: CASSPRDFSYEQYF
d_gene: -; j_gene: TRBJ2-3; v_gene: TRBV4-3; abundance: -; CDR3nt: TGCGCCAGCAGCCAAGACTCTCGCACAGATACGCAGTATTTT; CDR3aa: CASSQDSRTDTQYF
d_gene: -; j_gene: TRBJ1-1; v_gene: TRBV5-4; abundance: -; CDR3nt: TGTGCCAGCAGGTCGGACAGTGAAGCTTTCTTT; CDR3aa: CASRSDSEAFF
d_gene: -; j_gene: TRBJ2-3; v_gene: TRBV6-5; abundance: once; CDR3nt: TGTGCCAGCCAACGGGACTTCCTAGATACGCAGTATTTT; CDR3aa: CASQRDFLDTQYF
d_gene: -; j_gene: TRBJ1-1; v_gene: TRBV6-5; abundance: -; CDR3nt: TGTGCCAGCAGTACAGGGACGGATGAAGCTTTCTTT; CDR3aa: CASSTGTDEAFF
d_gene: TRBD1; j_gene: TRBJ1-6; v_gene: TRBV28; abundance: few; CDR3nt: TGTGCCAGCAGTAATAGGGGGCCTCCCACACCCCTCCACTTT; CDR3aa: CASSNRGPPTPLHF
d_gene: TRBD1; j_gene: TRBJ2-7; v_gene: TRBV7-8; abundance: -; CDR3nt: TGTGCCAGCAGCCTACCGGGACAGAGCTCCTACGAGCAGTACTTC; CDR3aa: CASSLPGQSSYEQYF
d_gene: TRBD2; j_gene: TRBJ2-5; v_gene: TRBV7-2; abundance: -; CDR3nt: TGTGCCAGCAGCTTAGGACTAGCGGGGGGGCTACAAGAGACCCAGTACTTC; CDR3aa: CASSLGLAGGLQETQYF
d_gene: TRBD1; j_gene: TRBJ1-5; v_gene: TRBV9; abundance: -; CDR3nt: TGTGCCAGCACCAGGGGGCCCGGACTTAGCAATCAGCCCCAGCATTTT; CDR3aa: CASTRGPGLSNQPQHF
d_gene: -; j_gene: TRBJ1-6; v_gene: TRBV7-9; abundance: few; CDR3nt: TGTGCCAGCAGCTTAGATGGGACATCACCCCTCCACTTT; CDR3aa: CASSLDGTSPLHF
d_gene: -; j_gene: TRBJ1-2; v_gene: TRBV21-1; abundance: few; CDR3nt: TGTGCCAGCAGCCCCGGCGCGGCGGGTAACTATGGCTACACCTTC; CDR3aa: CASSPGAAGNYGYTF
d_gene: -; j_gene: TRBJ2-2; v_gene: TRBV6-1; abundance: -; CDR3nt: TGTGCCAGCAGTACAACAGGAATGCGGGAGCTGTTTTTT; CDR3aa: CASSTTGMRELFF
d_gene: -; j_gene: TRBJ1-3; v_gene: TRBV7-8; abundance: -; CDR3nt: TGTGCCAGCAGCTACCGGCGGACAATCTCTGGAAACACCATATATTTT; CDR3aa: CASSYRRTISGNTIYF
d_gene: -; j_gene: TRBJ2-1; v_gene: TRBV4-3; abundance: -; CDR3nt: TGCGCCAGCAGCCAAGACCCTGGGAGACATGAGCAGTTCTTC; CDR3aa: CASSQDPGRHEQFF
d_gene: -; j_gene: TRBJ1-5; v_gene: TRBV7-9; abundance: -; CDR3nt: TGTGCCAGCAGCGCCGAACAGGGATATCAGCCCCAGCATTTT; CDR3aa: CASSAEQGYQPQHF
d_gene: -; j_gene: TRBJ2-3; v_gene: TRBV7-9; abundance: -; CDR3nt: TGTGCCAGCAGCTTAGTGAAGGGGGGGCATACAGATACGCAGTATTTT; CDR3aa: CASSLVKGGHTDTQYF
d_gene: TRBD1; j_gene: TRBJ2-1; v_gene: TRBV10-3; abundance: -; CDR3nt: TGTGCCATCAGTGAGTCGATTAAACGCCGGGACAGGGGTTTGTCCTACAATGAGCAGTTCTTC; CDR3aa: CAISESIKRRDRGLSYNEQFF
d_gene: -; j_gene: TRBJ2-3; v_gene: TRBV4-2; abundance: once; CDR3nt: TGTGCCAGCAGCCAAGATTTTATAGGGACAAGCCCAGATACGCAGTATTTT; CDR3aa: CASSQDFIGTSPDTQYF
d_gene: -; j_gene: TRBJ2-7; v_gene: TRBV5-6; abundance: -; CDR3nt: TGTGCCAGCAGCTCAGACCAGGGGACCTTCTACGAGCAGTACTTC; CDR3aa: CASSSDQGTFYEQYF
d_gene: TRBD1; j_gene: TRBJ2-2; v_gene: TRBV6-1; abundance: -; CDR3nt: TGTGCTATTAGACAGGGGCCGAACACCGGGGAGCTGTTTTTT; CDR3aa: CAIRQGPNTGELFF
d_gene: -; j_gene: TRBJ1-6; v_gene: TRBV10-3; abundance: -; CDR3nt: TGTGCCATCAGTACAGGGCATAATTCACCCCTCCACTTT; CDR3aa: CAISTGHNSPLHF